This T cell receptor beta chain was captured in a study of response to subunit inactivated influenza vaccine. Study-wide findings and caveats: Authors suggested that a seasonal influenza vaccination recruits few new T cells each time.

Germline V gene data show CDR1 as LNHNV and CDR2 as YYDKDF (reference sequence). The CDR3 has 13 amino acids. Trimming left V 1 base short and J 4 bases short, with 6 bases between. Notes on this clonotype: The antigen is undetermined.

TCRdb re-called the RT-PCR reads with MiXCR, one entry per CDR3 protein. In the table there are around 530,000 distinct CDR3 sequences, over 9.5% of which are singletons. The chain links TRBV15 to TRBJ2-3; no firm D call. The sample was PBMCs from blood, taken on the day of vaccination. The sequence was collected from a man between 45 and 60 years old who received an inactivated influenza vaccine. The CDR3: CATSRGFSDTQYF. For the CDR3, the DNA is TGTGCCACCAGCAGAGGATTTTCAGATACGCAGTATTTT.